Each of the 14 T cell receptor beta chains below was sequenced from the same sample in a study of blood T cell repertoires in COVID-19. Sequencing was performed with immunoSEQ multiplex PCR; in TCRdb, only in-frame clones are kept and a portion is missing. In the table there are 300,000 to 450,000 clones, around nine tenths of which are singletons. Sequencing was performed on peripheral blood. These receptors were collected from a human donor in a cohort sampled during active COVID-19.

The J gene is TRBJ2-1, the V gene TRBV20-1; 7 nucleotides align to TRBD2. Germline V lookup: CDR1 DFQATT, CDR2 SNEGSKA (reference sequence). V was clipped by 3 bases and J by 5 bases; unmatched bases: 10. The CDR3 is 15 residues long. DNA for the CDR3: TGCAGTGCTAGTTCCCCTAGCGGATACCACAATGAGCAGTTCTTC. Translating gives CSASSPSGYHNEQFF.

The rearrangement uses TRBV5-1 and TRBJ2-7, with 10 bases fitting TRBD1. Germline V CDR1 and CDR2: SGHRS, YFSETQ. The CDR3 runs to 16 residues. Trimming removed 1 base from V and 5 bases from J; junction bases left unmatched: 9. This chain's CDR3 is CASSLSGGTGAHEQYF. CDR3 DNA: TGCGCCAGCAGCTTGAGCGGTGGGACAGGGGCTCACGAGCAGTACTTC.

CDR3 DNA sequence: TGTGCCAGCAGTTTGACAGGGGAAAGCTCCTACGAGCAGTACTTC. Protein sequence: CASSLTGESSYEQYF. V is TRBV27 and J is TRBJ2-7; 8 bases match TRBD1. Per germline, CDR1 MNHEY and CDR2 SMNVEV (reference sequence). V shed 3 bases, J shed 0 bases, and the junction held 4 bases outside the gene matches. This CDR3 has 15 amino acids.

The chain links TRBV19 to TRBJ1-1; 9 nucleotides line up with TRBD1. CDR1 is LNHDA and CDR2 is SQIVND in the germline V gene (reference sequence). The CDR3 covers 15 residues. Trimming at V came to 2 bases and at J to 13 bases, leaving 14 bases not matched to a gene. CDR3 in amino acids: CASSISWSTGGNVFF. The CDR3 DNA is TGTGCCAGTAGTATAAGCTGGTCGACAGGGGGAAATGTTTTCTTT.

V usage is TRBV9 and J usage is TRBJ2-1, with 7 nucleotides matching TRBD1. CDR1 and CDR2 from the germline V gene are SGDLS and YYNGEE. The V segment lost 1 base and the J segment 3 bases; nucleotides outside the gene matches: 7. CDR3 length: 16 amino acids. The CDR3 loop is CASSVSPGDSYNEQFF. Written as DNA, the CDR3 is TGTGCCAGCAGCGTAAGCCCCGGGGACAGCTACAATGAGCAGTTCTTC.

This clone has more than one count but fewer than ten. CDR3 protein: CASTRSGFNEKLFF. In DNA form, the CDR3 reads TGTGCCAGCACCCGATCGGGGTTTAATGAAAAACTGTTTTTT. The chain combines TRBV6-5 with TRBJ1-4, with unresolved D. This CDR3 region has 14 residues. Germline-derived CDR1 and CDR2 are MNHEY and SVGAGI. The V and J ends lost 7 bases and 4 bases respectively, with 13 bases between them.

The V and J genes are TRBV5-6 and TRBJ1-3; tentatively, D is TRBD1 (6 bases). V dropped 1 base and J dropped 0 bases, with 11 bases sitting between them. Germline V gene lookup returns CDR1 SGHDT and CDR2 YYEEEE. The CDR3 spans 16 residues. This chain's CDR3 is CASSLYRASSGNTIYF. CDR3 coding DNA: TGTGCCAGCAGCTTGTACAGGGCTTCCTCTGGAAACACCATATATTTT.

The CDR3 region is CASSPAAGAEQYF. The CDR3 coding sequence is TGTGCCAGCAGCCCGGCGGCGGGGGCCGAGCAGTACTTC. The V gene is TRBV5-5, the J gene TRBJ2-7, with TRBD2 as a possible D gene (7 bases). V gave up 4 bases and J gave up 6 bases, with 14 bases separating them. Germline V lookup: CDR1 SGHKS, CDR2 YYEKEE (reference sequence). The CDR3 length is 13 residues.

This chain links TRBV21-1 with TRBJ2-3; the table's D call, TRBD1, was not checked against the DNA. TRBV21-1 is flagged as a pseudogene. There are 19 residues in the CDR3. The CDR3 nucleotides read TGTGCCAGCAGCAAAGCCCTTCAGGATAAGGACAGGGGAACAGATACGCAGTATTTT. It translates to CASSKALQDKDRGTDTQYF.

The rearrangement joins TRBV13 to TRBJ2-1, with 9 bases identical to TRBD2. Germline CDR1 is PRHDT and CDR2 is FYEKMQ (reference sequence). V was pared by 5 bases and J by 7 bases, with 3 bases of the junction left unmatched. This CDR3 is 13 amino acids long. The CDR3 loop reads CASSRLAENEQFF. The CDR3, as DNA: TGTGCCAGCAGCCGACTAGCGGAGAATGAGCAGTTCTTC.

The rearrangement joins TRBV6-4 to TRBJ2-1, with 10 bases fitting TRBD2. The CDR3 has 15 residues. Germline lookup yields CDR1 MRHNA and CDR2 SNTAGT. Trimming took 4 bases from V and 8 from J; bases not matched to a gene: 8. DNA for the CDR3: TGTGCCAGCAGTGTCTCGGCTAGCGGGAGCGATGAGCAGTTCTTC. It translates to CASSVSASGSDEQFF.

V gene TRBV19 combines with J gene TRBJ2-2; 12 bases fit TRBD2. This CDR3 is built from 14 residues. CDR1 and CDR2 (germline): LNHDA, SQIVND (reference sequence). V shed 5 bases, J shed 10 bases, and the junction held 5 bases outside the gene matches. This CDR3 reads CASSLRLAGEELFF. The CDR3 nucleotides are TGTGCCAGTAGTCTTAGACTAGCGGGAGAGGAGCTGTTTTTT.

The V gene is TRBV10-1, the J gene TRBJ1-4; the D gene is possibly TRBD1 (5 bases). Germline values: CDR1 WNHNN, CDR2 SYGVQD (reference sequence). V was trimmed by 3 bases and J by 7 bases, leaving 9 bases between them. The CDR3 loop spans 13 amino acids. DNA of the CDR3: TGCGCCAGCAGTGAACGGCAGGGTGAAAAACTGTTTTTT. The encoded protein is CASSERQGEKLFF.

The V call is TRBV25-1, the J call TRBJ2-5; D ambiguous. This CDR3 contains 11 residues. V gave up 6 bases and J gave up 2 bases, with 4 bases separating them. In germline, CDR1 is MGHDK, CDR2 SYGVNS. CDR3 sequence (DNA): TGTGCCAGCAGGACTCAAGAGACCCAGTACTTC. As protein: CASRTQETQYF.